Here is one T cell receptor beta chain with its context. Antigen: not known. The source of the sample is a study of Ad26.COV2.S vaccination and SARS-CoV-2 variants. Treatment indicated: 19 received Ad26.COV2.S at low or high dose, single or two shots; about 5 received placebo; per-sample allocation not given. All samples were drawn on day 63, counting from the first vaccine or placebo injection. Produced via immunoSEQ multiplex PCR; TCRdb's table is partial and in-frame only. The sample yields hundreds of thousands of clones, 85% to 90% seen once. Study-level findings and limits: Breadth of non-spike TCRs did not differ between vaccinees and placebo recipients. Placebo recipients had lower spike-specific TCR breadth than vaccine recipients.

This CDR3 contains 11 residues. The ends were cut back, 6 bases at V and 4 bases at J, with 9 bases in the middle. Germline CDR1 reads DFQATT; CDR2 reads SNEGSKA (reference sequence). The chain combines TRBV20-1 with TRBJ1-1; D uncertain. The sample was peripheral blood, taken in a trial of Ad26.COV2.S vaccine versus placebo. The clonotype comes from a person aged 18 to 65 who received the Ad26.COV2.S COVID-19 vaccine or a placebo. The CDR3 sequence is CSAQAGTEAFF. The CDR3 nucleotides are TGCAGTGCCCAAGCGGGCACTGAAGCTTTCTTT.